A selection of T cell receptor beta chains follows, all from one sample in a study of CD8 T cells in Susac syndrome. Using its own MiXCR run on the immunoSEQ multiplex PCR reads, TCRdb lists one record per CDR3 protein. This sample has about 240,000 distinct CDR3 sequences, with less than 96% found just once. The specimen was CD4+ T cells from PBMCs. The receptors were gathered from a human donor with Susac syndrome. CDR3s include the opening cysteine and the closing phenylalanine or tryptophan. A D gene is named only where the DNA matches it firmly. Expanded clones get a size class; other rows say once, few or many, or leave the size out.

j_call v_call clone_size d_call cdr3_aa cdr3_nt
TRBJ2-2 TRBV20-1 . . CSARGRRTGELFF TGCAGTGCTAGAGGTCGCCGCACCGGGGAGCTGTTTTTT
TRBJ2-1 TRBV23-1 . . CASSPGRGWRFRDRNNEQFF TGCGCCAGCAGTCCGGGAAGGGGTTGGAGATTCCGGGACCGCAACAATGAGCAGTTCTTC
TRBJ2-5 TRBV29-1 . . CSVGDLETQYF TGCAGCGTTGGGGACCTCGAGACCCAGTACTTC
TRBJ2-7 TRBV28 . . CASSEGSGLVTYEQYF TGTGCCAGCAGCGAGGGATCGGGGCTCGTCACCTACGAGCAGTACTTC
TRBJ1-1 TRBV30 . . CAWSGTEAFF TGTGCCTGGAGTGGCACTGAAGCTTTCTTT
TRBJ2-3 TRBV20-1 . . CSARSTTNTDTQYF TGCAGTGCTAGGAGCACTACCAACACAGATACGCAGTATTTT
TRBJ2-7 TRBV30 . . CAWGVRVEQYF TGTGCCTGGGGGGTCCGGGTCGAGCAGTACTTC
TRBJ1-1 TRBV12-3/TRBV12-4 few . CASSSGSGNTEAFF TGTGCCAGCAGTAGCGGGAGCGGTAACACTGAAGCTTTCTTT
TRBJ2-1 TRBV30 . . CAWSVSIVQEQFF TGTGCCTGGAGTGTATCTATCGTGCAGGAGCAGTTCTTC
TRBJ2-7 TRBV15 once TRBD1 CATSREGTARTYEQYF TGTGCCACCAGCAGAGAGGGGACAGCGCGAACCTACGAGCAGTACTTC
TRBJ2-3 TRBV12-5 . . CASGLLDDTDTQYF TGTGCTAGTGGCCTACTAGACGACACAGATACGCAGTATTTT
TRBJ2-7 TRBV9 once . CASSVGGQGLYEQYF TGTGCCAGCAGCGTCGGGGGGCAGGGGTTGTACGAGCAGTACTTC
TRBJ2-1 TRBV11-3 . TRBD2 CASSSGLAGEYNEQFF TGTGCCAGCAGCTCCGGACTAGCGGGAGAATACAATGAGCAGTTCTTC
TRBJ2-5 TRBV5-1 . . CASSRPPEETQYF TGCGCCAGCAGCAGGCCCCCAGAAGAGACCCAGTACTTC
TRBJ2-3 TRBV13 . TRBD2 CASSLSSGRGTDTQYF TGTGCCAGCAGCTTATCCAGCGGGAGGGGCACAGATACGCAGTATTTT
TRBJ2-6 TRBV18 . . CASSQGVGSASGANVLTF TGTGCCAGCTCGCAAGGGGTCGGAAGCGCCTCTGGGGCCAACGTCCTGACTTTC
TRBJ1-2 TRBV29-1 once . CSVDPVGGYTF TGCAGCGTTGACCCGGTCGGTGGCTACACCTTC
TRBJ2-7 TRBV14 . . CASSQDWQRDSYEQYF TGTGCCAGCAGCCAAGATTGGCAAAGGGACTCCTACGAGCAGTACTTC
TRBJ1-5 TRBV29-1 . TRBD1 CSVGRGLGQPQHF TGCAGCGTTGGCAGGGGGCTAGGTCAGCCCCAGCATTTT
TRBJ2-1 TRBV15 . . CATSRDRRNEQFF TGTGCCACCAGCAGAGATCGCCGCAATGAGCAGTTCTTC
TRBJ1-1 TRBV3-1 . . CASSQVSGGMNTEAFF TGTGCCAGCAGTCAAGTATCGGGAGGGATGAACACTGAAGCTTTCTTT
TRBJ2-7 TRBV19 . TRBD1 CASMVRTGESYEQYF TGTGCCAGTATGGTCCGGACAGGTGAATCCTACGAGCAGTACTTC
TRBJ2-1 TRBV11-2 once TRBD1 CASSLGGGHSYNEQFF TGTGCCAGCAGCCTAGGGGGCGGCCACTCCTACAATGAGCAGTTCTTC
TRBJ1-5 TRBV20-1 . . CSASTREGNQPQHF TGCAGTGCCTCCACCCGCGAGGGGAATCAGCCCCAGCATTTT
TRBJ2-6 TRBV4-2 . . CASSPKLSGANVLTF TGTGCCAGCAGCCCCAAATTATCTGGGGCCAACGTCCTGACTTTC
TRBJ1-1 TRBV14 . . CASSQRTRGGWTEAFF TGTGCCAGCAGCCAAAGGACCAGGGGTGGGTGGACTGAAGCTTTCTTT
TRBJ2-3 TRBV29-1 . TRBD2 CSVETSGTSTDTQYF TGCAGCGTTGAGACTAGCGGAACTAGCACAGATACGCAGTATTTT
TRBJ1-4 TRBV30 once . CAWSVRQNEKLFF TGTGCCTGGAGTGTACGACAGAATGAAAAACTGTTTTTT
TRBJ2-4 TRBV6-5 . TRBD2 CASRRTRRAIQYF TGTGCCAGCAGGCGGACTAGGAGGGCCATTCAGTACTTC
TRBJ2-5 TRBV5-1 . TRBD1 CASGLGGQGETQYF TGCGCCAGCGGTCTTGGAGGACAGGGGGAGACCCAGTACTTC
TRBJ2-1 TRBV20-1 . . CSATPTSYNEQFF TGCAGTGCCACCCCAACTAGCTACAATGAGCAGTTCTTC
TRBJ2-3 TRBV18 . . CASSDDVSLSHTQYF TGTGCCAGCTCCGATGACGTCTCCTTATCCCATACGCAGTATTTT
TRBJ2-7 TRBV28 . . CATRQSLSEYF TGTGCCACGCGACAGTCTTTGTCGGAGTACTTC
TRBJ2-5 TRBV7-2 . . CASSSKTRTFQETQYF TGTGCCAGCAGCTCTAAAACACGTACGTTCCAAGAGACCCAGTACTTC
TRBJ1-1 TRBV27 once . CASSLRQLTEAFF TGTGCCAGCAGTTTAAGACAGCTCACTGAAGCTTTCTTT
TRBJ1-1 TRBV20-1 . . CSAPREPNTEAFF TGCAGTGCTCCCCGAGAGCCGAACACTGAAGCTTTCTTT
TRBJ2-5 TRBV5-4 . . CASSFWGTRETQYF TGTGCCAGCAGCTTCTGGGGGACCAGGGAGACCCAGTACTTC
TRBJ1-1 TRBV20-1 . . CSARSQLNTEAFF TGCAGTGCTAGGTCGCAGTTGAACACTGAAGCTTTCTTT
TRBJ2-3 TRBV7-3 once . CASSFYSTDTQYF TGTGCCAGCAGCTTTTATAGCACAGATACGCAGTATTTT
TRBJ2-5 TRBV20-1 . . CSGWGAETQYF TGCAGTGGATGGGGCGCGGAGACCCAGTACTTC
TRBJ2-7 TRBV29-1 . TRBD1 CSVGDRGGTYEQYF TGCAGCGTTGGGGACAGAGGGGGAACCTACGAGCAGTACTTC
TRBJ1-1 TRBV3-1 . . CASSQRERGYTEVFF TGTGCCAGCAGCCAACGAGAGAGGGGTTACACTGAAGTTTTCTTT
TRBJ2-5 TRBV5-1 . TRBD2 CASSLGTSGTETQYF TGCGCCAGCAGCTTAGGGACTAGCGGTACAGAGACCCAGTACTTC
TRBJ2-1 TRBV12-3/TRBV12-4 . . CASSSSGPGSVEQFF TGTGCCAGCAGTTCAAGCGGGCCAGGGAGTGTTGAGCAGTTCTTC
TRBJ1-2 TRBV5-6 . . CASSLDLNGGYTF TGTGCCAGCAGCTTGGACCTGAACGGGGGCTACACCTTC
TRBJ2-3 TRBV9 . TRBD2 CASSIKLAGGVPDTQYF TGTGCCAGCAGCATCAAACTAGCGGGAGGGGTCCCAGATACGCAGTATTTT
TRBJ1-2 TRBV20-1 . . CSAERPQIYGYTF TGCAGTGCCGAGCGGCCCCAAATCTATGGCTACACCTTC